The text below deals with one T cell receptor (beta chain). One end of the junction varies from germline; a read error may be responsible. The sample is drawn from a study of blood T cells in healthy people across ages. Germline V gene lookup returns CDR1 SEHNR and CDR2 FQNEAQ (reference sequence). This CDR3 has 18 amino acids. A second PCR of 7 to 11 cycles used a sample-barcoded 5' primer and a J-beta primer mix. Sequencing recovered at least 2.5 million CDR3-containing paired-end reads from each sample. TCRdb reanalysed the 5' RACE reads using MiXCR and keeps one entry per CDR3 protein. Of around 710,000 distinct CDR3 sequences listed, 35% to 45% are singletons.

The sequencing input was blood. V usage is TRBV7-9 and J usage is TRBJ2-3; 8 nucleotides line up with TRBD2. The clonotype was recovered from an older woman in good health. CDR3 sequence: CASSPRSLLAEFTATQYF. The CDR3 DNA is TGTGCCAGCAGTCCTCGCTCCCTACTAGCGGAGTTCACAGCTACGCAGTATTTT.